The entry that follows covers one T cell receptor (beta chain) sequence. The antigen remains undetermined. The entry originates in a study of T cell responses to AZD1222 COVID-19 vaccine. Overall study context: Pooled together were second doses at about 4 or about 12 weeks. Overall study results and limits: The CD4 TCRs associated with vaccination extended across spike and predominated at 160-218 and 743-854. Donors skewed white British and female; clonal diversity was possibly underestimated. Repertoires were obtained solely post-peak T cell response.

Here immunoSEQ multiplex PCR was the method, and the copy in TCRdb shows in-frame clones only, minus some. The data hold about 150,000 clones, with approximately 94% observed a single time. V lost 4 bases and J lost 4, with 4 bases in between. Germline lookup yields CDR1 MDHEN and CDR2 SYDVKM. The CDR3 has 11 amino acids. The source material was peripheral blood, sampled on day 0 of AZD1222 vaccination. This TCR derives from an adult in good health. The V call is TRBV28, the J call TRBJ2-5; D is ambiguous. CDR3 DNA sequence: TGTGCCAGCAGTTCCTTAGAGACCCAGTACTTC. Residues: CASSSLETQYF.